Here is one T cell receptor beta chain with its context. TCRdb's table, derived via immunoSEQ multiplex PCR, lists solely in-frame clones and lacks some. This sample has 200,000 to 250,000 clones, with around 86% found just once. The sample originates from a study of blood T cell repertoires in COVID-19. Study information: COVID-19 samples from acute and convalescent phases originated in the United States, Italy and Spain. T cells, B-cell-depleted T cells, or PBMCs supplied cDNA or gDNA.

This CDR3 has 15 residues. Germline CDR1 and CDR2: KGHDR and SFDVKD. Trimming took off 3 bases at V and 4 bases at J, with 14 bases between the two ends. The sample was peripheral blood. V gene TRBV24-1 combines with J gene TRBJ1-1, with D possibly being TRBD1 (6 bases). The clonotype originates from a man at least 80 years old with acute or convalescent COVID-19. DNA of the CDR3: TGTGCCACCAGTGATGCCACCGAAGGGGGCACTGAAGCTTTCTTT. Its protein is CATSDATEGGTEAFF.